This T cell receptor (beta chain) was profiled in a study of shared clonotypes between healthy human individuals. The wider study: Samples came from two female and a few male donors aged 18 to 49.

Several immunoSEQ 96-well plates shared each subset's DNA, each plate a replicate. The repertoire was sequenced with immunoSEQ multiplex PCR; TCRdb's copy has only in-frame clones and lacks some. The sample holds around 500,000 clones, about 79% seen once. The germline gives CDR1 SQVTM, CDR2 ANQGSEA. Trimming removed 7 bases at V and 10 bases at J, with 14 bases between. This CDR3 is 12 amino acids long. Sequencing was performed on PBMCs. This TCR came from a woman aged 35 to 49 in good health. Some clones in this sample may be carry-over from other donors' samples. The chain combines TRBV29-1 with TRBJ1-6; D gene unclear. In DNA form, the CDR3 reads TGCAGCGCGGGGATAGGTGGATCACCCCTCCACTTT. This encodes CSAGIGGSPLHF.